This T cell receptor (beta chain) was documented in a study of cytomegalovirus exposure and HLA in healthy donors. Primers included in the PCR were 60 Vbeta and 13 Jbeta primers. Generated by immunoSEQ multiplex PCR, the TCRdb table keeps only in-frame clones and is missing some. The sample contains fewer than 200,000 clones, roughly 84% of which appear only once. Remarks on this clone: Its antigen remains unidentified.

CDR1 MNHEY and CDR2 SVGAGI come from the germline V gene. The V end lost 9 bases, the J end lost 6 bases, and 17 bases lay between the germline ends. The CDR3 covers 13 residues. Study conclusions and caveats: Accurate prediction of HLA-A and HLA-B alleles (for most subjects) was reportedly achieved from TCR beta sequences. Owing to their indistinguishability, certain V segments, notably TRBV6-2 and TRBV6-3, were excluded. CMV serostatus was the sole immune exposure information available.

This sequence joins TRBV6-5 and TRBJ1-2, with D possibly being TRBD1 (6 bases). Material for sequencing was PBMCs. This receptor was identified in a male donor in good health and CMV-seronegative. CDR3 amino acids: CASGGLDRNGYTF. CDR3 DNA: TGTGCCAGTGGGGGCCTGGACAGAAATGGCTACACCTTC.